Listed below are T cell receptor beta chains from one sample, sequenced in a study of cytomegalovirus exposure and HLA in healthy donors. The method was immunoSEQ multiplex PCR; TCRdb's version includes in-frame clones alone and lacks a portion of them. The sample includes tens of thousands of clones, more than 80% of them seen just once. Input material: PBMCs. The receptors were sampled from a man between 18 and 29 years old in good health and CMV-seronegative. CDR3s leave out the opening cysteine and the closing phenylalanine or tryptophan.

CDR3 protein	V gene	J gene
ASSTVQGTGELF	TRBV19	TRBJ2-2
ASSTRLAKETQY	TRBV19	TRBJ2-5
ASSSLAGGPLNEQF	TRBV11-2	TRBJ2-1
ATPDRENTGELF	TRBV15	TRBJ2-2
ASSQETGSSYEQY	TRBV4-2	TRBJ2-7
ASSLGQGVETQY	TRBV5-5	TRBJ2-5
ASSIDRGFVNTEAF	TRBV19	TRBJ1-1
ASSQVAEISGNTIY	TRBV4-3	TRBJ1-3
ASSPNSRSEAF	TRBV18	TRBJ1-1
ASRDFGRAESTDTQY	TRBV7-9	TRBJ2-3
ASSYMATDTQY	TRBV5-5	TRBJ2-3
SARSVNEQF	TRBV20-1	TRBJ2-1
ASSLFMGQGEAF	TRBV5-1	TRBJ1-1
ASSGQGYYNEQF	TRBV2	TRBJ2-1
ASSSTSGSQETQY	TRBV6-1	TRBJ2-5
ASSSVSYEQF	TRBV27	TRBJ2-1
ASSLSFGQLTEAF	TRBV4-1	TRBJ1-1
SVEDRLSYEQY	TRBV29-1	TRBJ2-7
ASSKGGGKKY	TRBV19	TRBJ2-7
ASSREGGTEAF	TRBV6-5	TRBJ1-1
ASSPDSHQPQH	TRBV27	TRBJ1-5
ASSLLAEETQY	TRBV6-5	TRBJ2-5
ASSLPRGLDVNEQY	TRBV7-9	TRBJ2-7
AIMGRGRQTSYEQY	TRBV10-3	TRBJ2-7
ASSRGHQETQY	TRBV7-2	TRBJ2-5
ASSLSRPAGEQF	TRBV7-2	TRBJ2-1
ASSLGGGRAADTQY	TRBV11-3	TRBJ2-3
ASTVNTEAF	TRBV6-1	TRBJ1-1
ASSLRQGYEQY	TRBV7-9	TRBJ2-7
ASSLVGHKDTQY	TRBV7-3	TRBJ2-3
ASSQTGGRTLSGANVLT	TRBV4-2	TRBJ2-6
ASSYSGAQPQH	TRBV11-2	TRBJ1-5
ASSVARQQETQY	TRBV27	TRBJ2-5
ASSLEGPLKGNQPQH	TRBV28	TRBJ1-5
ASRPDFPDTQY	TRBV5-1	TRBJ2-3
ASTADSTDTQY	TRBV27	TRBJ2-3
ASIRPEGGLAGGPTSYNEQF	TRBV4-3	TRBJ2-1
ASSPVRASEQY	TRBV18	TRBJ2-7
ASSTPPHKRSGTTSYNEQF	TRBV21-1	TRBJ2-1
ASSQDGAATNYEQY	TRBV4-1	-
ASSIVGGGDHYGYT	TRBV19	TRBJ1-2
ASFRQPYEQY	TRBV27	TRBJ2-7
AIPSGGKQY	TRBV27	TRBJ2-7
ASSSPPPTDTQY	TRBV6-5	TRBJ2-3
ASSRQGFGTDTQY	TRBV4-3	TRBJ2-3
ASSDRLYYEQY	TRBV27	TRBJ2-7
ASSRTGVQPQH	TRBV19	TRBJ1-5
ARSFTGGNLSSEQY	TRBV5-3	TRBJ2-7
ARGRIAGGSGELF	TRBV4-1	TRBJ2-2
ASSSGVAGASSQY	TRBV7-2	TRBJ2-7
ASSGFAGTEAF	TRBV6-4	TRBJ1-1
ASSMGLASTDTQY	TRBV19	TRBJ2-3
ASMPRDVSTETQY	TRBV19	TRBJ2-5
ASRATTGGRYGYT	TRBV2	TRBJ1-2
ASSWGQGLLAF	TRBV6-5	TRBJ1-1
ASRPGTSGSTLGVQY	TRBV5-4	TRBJ2-7
AWSEREVYEQY	TRBV30	TRBJ2-7